A single sample gave rise to the 24 T cell receptor beta chains below, sequenced in a study of blood T cell repertoires in COVID-19 (dated by TCRdb to the early 2020s). The library was built by means of the immunoSEQ multiplex PCR assay. In its TCRdb copy, this immuneACCESS table keeps in-frame sequences only and misses some clones. Where compared with another copy, unresolved V genes explain less than half of these, and the others have no known cause. Within this sample are 90,000 or so clones, with 60% to 80% of them counted one time only. The ten largest clones represent about an eighth of the sample. What was sequenced was peripheral blood. Receptors were obtained from a woman of 80 years or more with acute or convalescent COVID-19.

The chain employs TRBV19 and TRBJ1-3, with D unclear. CDR1 is LNHDA and CDR2 is SQIVND in the germline V gene (reference sequence). Trimming took off 3 bases at V and 0 bases at J, with 6 bases between the two ends. CDR3 length equals 14 residues. The CDR3 loop reads CASSIAGSGNTIYF. The DNA of the CDR3 is TGTGCCAGTAGTATCGCGGGCTCTGGAAACACCATATATTTT.

The chain couples TRBV5-8 to TRBJ2-7; the D gene is possibly TRBD1 (5 bases). Trimming took off 4 bases at V and 3 bases at J, with 11 bases between the two ends. Germline V gene lookup returns CDR1 SGHTS and CDR2 YDEGEE. The CDR3 spans 13 residues. The chain's CDR3 is CASSPDRNYEQYF. The DNA of the CDR3 is TGTGCCAGCAGCCCCGACAGAAACTACGAGCAGTACTTC.

The CDR3 protein is CASSLAPTANTEAFF. The CDR3 DNA is TGCGCCAGCAGCTTGGCCCCGACAGCGAACACTGAAGCTTTCTTT. The rearrangement joins TRBV5-1 to TRBJ1-1; tentative D call: TRBD1 (5 bases). Germline V gives CDR1 SGHRS, CDR2 YFSETQ. With 0 bases removed from V and 1 base from J, the gap between germline ends came to 10 bases. CDR3 length equals 15 residues.

DNA of the CDR3: TGCGCCAGCAGCTTGGAAGCCCTCTCGGGGGCCAACGTCCTGACTTTC. Encoded protein: CASSLEALSGANVLTF. This chain joins TRBV5-1 and TRBJ2-6; D is unresolved. There are 16 residues in the CDR3. The germline CDR1 and CDR2 sequences are SGHRS and YFSETQ. V dropped 0 bases and J dropped 4 bases, with 11 bases sitting between them.

V gene TRBV7-3 combines with J gene TRBJ1-1, with D unclear. The CDR3 is made up of 13 amino acids. Germline CDR1 reads SGHTA; CDR2 reads FQGTGA. V was shortened by 5 bases and J by 4 bases, with 11 bases between the two germline ends. CDR3 sequence reads: CASSAVGSTEAFF. CDR3 DNA: TGTGCCAGCAGCGCCGTCGGGAGCACTGAAGCTTTCTTT.

The gene calls are TRBV9 and TRBJ1-1, with D possibly TRBD1 on 6 matching bases. The CDR3 is made up of 13 amino acids. The V gene's germline CDR1 is SGDLS and CDR2 YYNGEE. V lost 10 bases and J lost 10, with 23 bases in between. The CDR3 loop is CALSKGGARGAFF. The CDR3 DNA reads as TGTGCCTTGAGCAAGGGGGGGGCGCGAGGAGCTTTCTTT.

The CDR3 sequence: CARGWGGDGGDYGYTF. DNA of the CDR3: TGTGCTCGGGGTTGGGGGGGGGACGGGGGCGACTATGGCTACACCTTC. The rearrangement links TRBV12-5 to TRBJ1-2; possibly TRBD1 for D (6 bases). Between the trimmed V and J ends, which lost 11 bases and 3 bases, there was a span of 25 bases. The CDR3 contains 16 residues. CDR1 LGHNT and CDR2 FRNRAP come from the germline V gene.

This clone was seen a single time. This sequence joins TRBV9 and TRBJ2-1; TRBD2 agrees at 8 bases. V shed 2 bases and J 8 bases; nucleotides not matched to a gene: 12. The CDR3 is made up of 16 amino acids. Germline assignment: CDR1 SGDLS and CDR2 YYNGEE. CDR3 DNA: TGTGCCAGCAGCGTCCCCCAAGCGGGGGCCCTCCATGAGCAGTTCTTC. It specifies CASSVPQAGALHEQFF.

The V call is TRBV4-2, the J call TRBJ1-4; D is possibly TRBD1 (6 bases). The CDR3 length is 16 residues. The V end was cut by 4 bases, the J end by 7 bases, with 19 bases between. Germline V gives CDR1 LGHNA, CDR2 YNFKEQ. The CDR3: CASSPRDIIRGEKLFF. DNA for the CDR3: TGTGCCAGCAGCCCACGGGACATTATAAGGGGTGAAAAACTGTTTTTT.

The chain uses TRBV19 and TRBJ1-2; 7 bases align to TRBD1. The CDR3 covers 13 residues. Germline values: CDR1 LNHDA, CDR2 SQIVND (reference sequence). With V trimmed by 6 bases and J by 5 bases, 6 bases remained unmatched. CDR3 protein: CASSRDRKYGYTF. The DNA for the CDR3 is TGTGCCAGTAGCCGGGACAGAAAATATGGCTACACCTTC.

This clone appeared a few times. The chain couples TRBV28 to TRBJ1-5; D perhaps matches TRBD1 (5 bases). The V gene lost 6 bases and the J gene lost 11 bases, with 20 bases spanning the gap. Germline CDR1 is MDHEN and CDR2 is SYDVKM. The CDR3 has 14 residues. CDR3: CASRNDRGRFSQHF. The CDR3 coding sequence is TGTGCCAGCAGAAATGACAGAGGTAGATTCTCCCAGCATTTT.

This clone turned up a few times. The V call is TRBV7-8, the J call TRBJ2-7; D unresolved. The germline CDR1 and CDR2 sequences are SGHVS and FQNEAQ. V gave up 4 bases and J gave up 2 bases, with 6 bases separating them. The CDR3 contains 12 residues. The CDR3 DNA reads TGTGCCAGCAGCTCGAGAACCTACGAGCAGTACTTC. This gives the protein CASSSRTYEQYF.

V is TRBV4-3 and J is TRBJ1-6; TRBD1 is a possible D gene (6 bases). CDR1 LGHNA and CDR2 YSLEER come from the germline V gene. The CDR3 runs to 16 residues. V shed 3 bases and J shed 7 bases, with 16 bases lying between them. CDR3 amino acids: CASSHALQGGNSPLHF. The CDR3 DNA follows: TGCGCCAGCAGCCATGCATTACAGGGAGGGAATTCACCCCTCCACTTT.

This clone has only a few counts. V usage is TRBV7-9 and J usage is TRBJ1-2; 8 positions match TRBD1. Germline lookup yields CDR1 SEHNR and CDR2 FQNEAQ (reference sequence). This CDR3 is built from 14 residues. Unmatched junction bases numbered 7, after V lost 3 bases and J lost 7 bases. CDR3 protein: CASSLTGESGGYTF. The CDR3 region has the DNA TGTGCCAGCAGCTTGACAGGGGAAAGCGGTGGCTACACCTTC.

The chain links TRBV20-1 to TRBJ2-7; D is possibly TRBD2 (6 bases). The V end was cut by 3 bases, the J end by 0 bases, with 12 bases between. The germline V gene encodes CDR1 DFQATT and CDR2 SNEGSKA (reference sequence). The CDR3 extends over 14 amino acids. CDR3 region: CSASGDWSSYEQYF. In nucleotides, the CDR3 is TGCAGTGCTAGTGGGGACTGGAGCTCCTACGAGCAGTACTTC.

The chain combines TRBV9 with TRBJ1-6; D is uncertain. The CDR3 has 13 amino acids. Germline CDR1 is SGDLS and CDR2 is YYNGEE. Trimming took 0 bases from V and 10 from J, leaving 8 bases between them. The DNA for the CDR3 is TGTGCCAGCAGCGTAGAGCCCGGGTCACCCCTCCACTTT. Its protein is CASSVEPGSPLHF. Using reference TRBV9 and TRBJ1-6 for the parts outside the CDR3, the full variable domain is DSGVTQTPKHLITATGQRVTLRCSPRSGDLSVYWYQQSLDQGLQFLIQYYNGEERAKGNILERFSAQQFPDLHSELNLSSLELGDSALYFCASSVEPGSPLHFGNGTRLTVT.

The chain has TRBV28 and TRBJ1-4; D uncertain. Germline V gene data show CDR1 as MDHEN and CDR2 as SYDVKM. Deletions cut 6 bases from V and 8 bases from J, with 25 bases between. The CDR3 sequence is 17 residues long. In DNA form, the CDR3 reads TGTGCCAGCAGCACGGACTTTCTTAGACTCCCTGGGGAAAAACTGTTTTTT. It is translated as CASSTDFLRLPGEKLFF.

J is TRBJ2-2 and V is TRBV5-1; D possibly corresponds to TRBD1 (6 bases). The V and J ends lost 0 bases and 4 bases respectively, with 10 bases between them. Germline V CDR1 and CDR2: SGHRS, YFSETQ. This CDR3 is built from 15 residues. The CDR3 coding sequence is TGCGCCAGCAGCTTGGATAGGGGGACCACCGGGGAGCTGTTTTTT. This translates into CASSLDRGTTGELFF.

The chain joins TRBV5-8 to TRBJ2-5, with D perhaps matching TRBD2 (6 bases). Germline CDR1 SGHTS, CDR2 YDEGEE. The length of the CDR3 is 14 residues. Trimming took off 1 base at V and 4 bases at J, with 11 bases between the two ends. CDR3 in DNA: TGTGCCAGCAGCTTGAAGGGAGGAGGAGAGACCCAGTACTTC. It is translated as CASSLKGGGETQYF.

The rearrangement joins TRBV5-4 to TRBJ2-3; 9 bases line up with TRBD2. Germline V gene lookup returns CDR1 SGHNT and CDR2 YYREEE (reference sequence). Trimming removed 0 bases from V and 4 bases from J; junction bases left unmatched: 6. This CDR3 spans 16 amino acids. The CDR3 nucleotides are TGTGCCAGCAGCTTGGTCGGAGCGGGGGGATCAGATACGCAGTATTTT. Translating gives CASSLVGAGGSDTQYF.

This chain uses TRBV9 with TRBJ1-4; D unresolved. CDR1 and CDR2 from the germline V gene are SGDLS and YYNGEE. The CDR3 runs 14 residues. Trimming pared 3 bases from V and 7 bases from J, leaving 13 bases between. This CDR3 is CASSDREIGEKLFF. The CDR3 nucleotides are TGTGCCAGCAGCGACCGGGAGATAGGTGAAAAACTGTTTTTT. The full variable domain, in which reference TRBV9 and TRBJ1-4 provide the parts outside the CDR3, is DSGVTQTPKHLITATGQRVTLRCSPRSGDLSVYWYQQSLDQGLQFLIQYYNGEERAKGNILERFSAQQFPDLHSELNLSSLELGDSALYFCASSDREIGEKLFFGSGTQLSVL.

The CDR3 region has the DNA TGTGCCAGCAGCTTTATGGGGGGAGAAAGTGGCTACACCTTC. It encodes CASSFMGGESGYTF. The V gene is TRBV7-2, the J gene TRBJ1-2; possibly TRBD1 for D (5 bases). This CDR3 contains 14 residues. V was clipped by 3 bases and J by 7 bases, with 15 bases between them. In germline, CDR1 is SGHTA, CDR2 FQGNSA.

This chain connects TRBV18 to TRBJ1-3, with D unresolved. The germline CDR1 and CDR2 sequences are KGHSH and LQKENI. CDR3 length equals 15 residues. V lost 8 bases and J lost 0, with 14 bases in between. DNA of the CDR3: TGTGCCAGCCTCGAAAACCGACACTCTGGAAACACCATATATTTT. This encodes CASLENRHSGNTIYF.

V is TRBV5-1 and J is TRBJ1-2; 8 nucleotides match TRBD1. Germline assignment: CDR1 SGHRS and CDR2 YFSETQ. V gave up 2 bases and J gave up 6 bases; unmatched junction bases: 6. The CDR3 has 14 residues. The chain's CDR3 is CASSFRGQGDGYTF. For the CDR3, the DNA is TGCGCCAGCAGCTTTCGCGGACAGGGAGATGGCTACACCTTC.